Below are 8 T cell receptor beta chains sequenced from a single sample in a study of blood T cell repertoires in COVID-19. Profiling relied on immunoSEQ multiplex PCR, and the TCRdb table lists in-frame clones only, not all of them. Among roughly 180,000 clones listed, roughly 80% were seen once. The specimen sequenced was PBMCs or T cells enriched from blood (not recorded which). These receptor sequences come from a woman aged 40-49 years with acute COVID-19.

The chain couples TRBV30 to TRBJ2-1; TRBD1 aligns across 7 bases. The CDR3 loop spans 15 amino acids. V trimming: 5 bases; J trimming: 0 bases; junction bases outside the gene matches: 7. Germline CDR1 GTSNPN, CDR2 SVGIG (reference sequence). Here the CDR3 reads CAWVPGQFSYNEQFF. The CDR3 DNA sequence: TGTGCCTGGGTCCCGGGACAGTTCTCCTACAATGAGCAGTTCTTC.

DNA of the CDR3: TGTGCCAGCAGCGCCTCCTGGGGACAGGGGAATTCACCCCTCCACTTT. It codes for CASSASWGQGNSPLHF. The chain employs TRBV9 and TRBJ1-6, with 10 positions matching TRBD1. Looked up from germline, CDR1 is SGDLS and CDR2 is YYNGEE. With V trimmed by 3 bases and J by 7 bases, 7 bases remained unmatched. This CDR3 has 16 amino acids. The variable domain in full, with the rest retrieved from reference TRBV9 and TRBJ1-6, is DSGVTQTPKHLITATGQRVTLRCSPRSGDLSVYWYQQSLDQGLQFLIQYYNGEERAKGNILERFSAQQFPDLHSELNLSSLELGDSALYFCASSASWGQGNSPLHFGNGTRLTVT.

This clone appeared a few times. This sequence joins TRBV9 and TRBJ2-1; TRBD2 matches at 7 bases. The V gene's germline CDR1 is SGDLS and CDR2 YYNGEE. Trimming removed 6 bases from V and 0 bases from J; junction bases left unmatched: 6. CDR3 size: 15 residues. CDR3 coding DNA: TGTGCCAGCACTCGCGGCGGGAGCTCCTACAATGAGCAGTTCTTC. Its protein is CASTRGGSSYNEQFF.

V and J are TRBV3-1 (or the pseudogene TRBV3-2) and TRBJ1-1, with 9 bases fitting TRBD1. V lost 1 base and J lost 11; bases outside the gene matches: 11. Germline V gives CDR1 LGHDT, CDR2 YNNKEL (reference sequence). The CDR3 contains 15 residues. The CDR3 nucleotides read TGTGCCAGCAGCCAAGGCGAGGGACAGGGAAGGGTGGCTTTCTTT. Its protein is CASSQGEGQGRVAFF.

This chain uses TRBV4-1 with TRBJ2-7; TRBD1 aligns across 10 bases. There are 15 residues in the CDR3. Germline CDR1 MGHRA, CDR2 YSYEKL. The junction had 4 bases not matched to a gene; V was cut back by 4 bases and J by 1 base. Here the CDR3 reads CASSLRTGGSYEQYF. The CDR3 nucleotides read TGCGCCAGCAGCCTTCGGACAGGGGGATCCTACGAGCAGTACTTC.

V gene TRBV6-1 combines with J gene TRBJ2-2; 8 bases are shared with TRBD1. This CDR3 spans 16 amino acids. With V trimmed by 0 bases and J by 7 bases, 7 bases remained unmatched. The germline CDR1 and CDR2 sequences are MNHNS and SASEGT. CDR3 sequence: CASSEAIGQGIGELFF. The DNA for the CDR3 is TGTGCCAGCAGTGAAGCTATAGGACAGGGCATCGGGGAGCTGTTTTTT.

The table lists this clone with a few counts. This chain uses TRBV20-1 with TRBJ2-1; 12 nucleotides agree with TRBD2. This CDR3 region has 14 residues. V lost 3 bases, J lost 9 bases, and 6 bases stayed unmatched. Germline CDR1 and CDR2: DFQATT and SNEGSKA (reference sequence). Written as DNA, the CDR3 is TGCAGTGCTAGTAAACCGGGACTAGCGGGTGAGCAGTTCTTC. The encoded protein is CSASKPGLAGEQFF.

This clone was seen at least ten times. CDR3 sequence (DNA): TGTGCCAGCAGGGTCGACAGGGGCGGGGGCTACACCTTC. Protein: CASRVDRGGGYTF. The J gene is TRBJ1-2, the V gene TRBV2; TRBD1 aligns across 8 bases. There are 13 residues in the CDR3. Trimming took 6 bases from V and 8 from J; bases not matched to a gene: 8. Germline V gene lookup returns CDR1 SNHLY and CDR2 FYNNEI.